A single T cell receptor (beta chain) is shown here with its context. The data were produced by immunoSEQ multiplex PCR, yet TCRdb's version contains in-frame clones alone and is incomplete. The table lists fewer than 140,000 clones, around 80% of them singletons. This entry is derived from a study of blood T cell repertoires in COVID-19. Germline V gives CDR1 MDHEN, CDR2 SYDVKM. V shed 7 bases and J shed 6 bases, with 30 bases lying between them. The CDR3 runs 18 residues. The chain employs TRBV28 and TRBJ1-1, with a possible D match to TRBD1 (5 bases). The receptor was derived from a woman aged 60 to 75 with acute or convalescent COVID-19. Sequencing was performed on peripheral blood. The DNA for the CDR3 is TGTGCCAGCAATGGGGGGAGTACTTCCCGACGACCAACCCCTGAAGCTTTCTTT. Translation gives CASNGGSTSRRPTPEAFF.